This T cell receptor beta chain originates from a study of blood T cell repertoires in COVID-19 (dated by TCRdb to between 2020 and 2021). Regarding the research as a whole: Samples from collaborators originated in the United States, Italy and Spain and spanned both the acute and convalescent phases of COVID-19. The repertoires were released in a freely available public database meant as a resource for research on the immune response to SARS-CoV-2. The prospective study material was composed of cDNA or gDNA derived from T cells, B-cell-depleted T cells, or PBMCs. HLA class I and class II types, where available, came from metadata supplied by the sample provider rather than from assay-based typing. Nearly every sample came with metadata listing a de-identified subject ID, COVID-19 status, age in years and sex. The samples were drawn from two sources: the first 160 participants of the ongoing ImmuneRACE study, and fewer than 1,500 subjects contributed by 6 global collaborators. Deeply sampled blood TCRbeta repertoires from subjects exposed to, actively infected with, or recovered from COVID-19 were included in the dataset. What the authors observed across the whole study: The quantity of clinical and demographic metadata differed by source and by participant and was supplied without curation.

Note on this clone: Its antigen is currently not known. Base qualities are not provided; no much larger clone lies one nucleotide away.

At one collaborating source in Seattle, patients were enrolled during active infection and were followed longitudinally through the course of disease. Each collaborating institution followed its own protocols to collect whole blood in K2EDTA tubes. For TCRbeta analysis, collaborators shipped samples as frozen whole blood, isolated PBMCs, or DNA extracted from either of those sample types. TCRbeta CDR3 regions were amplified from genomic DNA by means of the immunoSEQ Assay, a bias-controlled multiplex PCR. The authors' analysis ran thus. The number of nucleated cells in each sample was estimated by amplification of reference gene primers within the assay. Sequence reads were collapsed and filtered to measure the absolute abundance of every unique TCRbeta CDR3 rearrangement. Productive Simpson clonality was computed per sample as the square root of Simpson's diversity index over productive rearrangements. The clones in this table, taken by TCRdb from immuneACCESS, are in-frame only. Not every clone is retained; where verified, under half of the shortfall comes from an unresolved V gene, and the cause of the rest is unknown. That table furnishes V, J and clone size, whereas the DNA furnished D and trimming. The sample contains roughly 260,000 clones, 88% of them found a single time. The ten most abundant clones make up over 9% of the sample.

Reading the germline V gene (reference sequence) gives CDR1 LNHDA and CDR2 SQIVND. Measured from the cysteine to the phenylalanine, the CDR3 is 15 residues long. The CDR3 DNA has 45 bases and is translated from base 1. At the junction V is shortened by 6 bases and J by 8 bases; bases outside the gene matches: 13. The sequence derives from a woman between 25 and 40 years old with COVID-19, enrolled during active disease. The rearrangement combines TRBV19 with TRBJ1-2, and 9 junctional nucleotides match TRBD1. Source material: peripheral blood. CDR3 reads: CASSRPGQGLWGYTF. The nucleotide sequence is TGTGCCAGTAGCCGGCCGGGACAGGGTTTATGGGGCTACACCTTC. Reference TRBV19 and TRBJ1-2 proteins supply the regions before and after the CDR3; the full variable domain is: DGGITQSPKYLFRKEGQNVTLSCEQNLNHDAMYWYRQDPGQGLRLIYYSQIVNDFQKGDIAEGYSVSREKKESFPLTVTSAQKNPTAFYLCASSRPGQGLWGYTFGSGTRLTVV.